This T cell receptor (beta chain) was found in a study of blood T cell repertoires in COVID-19. On the study more broadly: Samples representing acute and convalescent COVID-19 were sourced from the United States, Italy and Spain. PBMCs, B-cell-depleted T cells, or T cells were the source of the cDNA or gDNA that made up the material.

Authors' data handling: Using reference gene primer amplification, nucleated cell counts were estimated. The protocol was immunoSEQ multiplex PCR, while the TCRdb copy is restricted to in-frame clones and leaves out a portion. The V and J calls and clone size were taken over from that table, and D and trimming were inferred from the DNA. Of more than 300,000 clones listed, over 75% are singletons. Seattle patients were enrolled during active infection and followed longitudinally. V dropped 3 bases and J dropped 7 bases, with 7 bases sitting between them. CDR3 length: 11 amino acids. Germline V gene data show CDR1 as MNHEY and CDR2 as SMNVEV (reference sequence).

The sequence was collected from a woman under 40 with COVID-19, enrolled during active disease. The sequenced sample was peripheral blood. The rearrangement joins TRBV27 to TRBJ2-7; D unresolved. CDR3 loop: CASSFDKEQYF. The CDR3 DNA is TGTGCCAGCAGTTTCGACAAGGAGCAGTACTTC.